This T cell receptor beta chain was captured in a study of cytomegalovirus exposure and HLA in healthy donors (TCRdb year 2017). Looking at the study overall: In an earlier analysis of approximately 640 of the donors, under 300 Gb of sequence data and 100 million or so unique TCR beta sequences from approximately 180 million T cells were reported. An early release covering 550 to 650 HLA-typed donors comprised about 320 gigabases of sequencing data and around 80 million unique TCR sequences. Of the roughly 400 genotyped donors, about 84% fell in the genetic ancestry cluster associated with self-reported Caucasian donors. The study was designed to test whether signatures of past pathogen exposure could be identified by cataloging public T cell receptors. Using immunosequencing, the study profiled T cell repertoires from 500 to 800 subjects and related those repertoires to cytomegalovirus serostatus. Besides the first cohort of 500 to 700 subjects, a separate validation cohort made up of around 120 different subjects was used. The study combined high-throughput TCR immunosequencing, statistical association of individual TCRs with disease status, and machine learning to predict cytomegalovirus infection status. A later analysis re-analyzed previously published TCR beta repertoires from 600 to 850 donors and added high-resolution HLA genotyping to study TCR occurrence patterns. In the later analysis, no new phenotypic data were used to find candidate immune exposures; instead, reliance was placed on TCR beta sequences and their occurrence across donors. In an earlier analysis of roughly 540 of the donors, high-throughput TCR beta sequencing was used to judge whether each TCR beta V gene segment behaved as functional or pseudogenic. Alongside the repertoire data, information on donor age, sex, ethnicity and CMV serostatus was compiled. A later genetic analysis took genome-wide SNP genotypes for about three fifths of the 666 donors and used that subset as a discovery cohort. Every repertoire in the discovery cohort had been generated on one and the same sequencing platform. Both class I and class II loci were covered by HLA typing, at four-digit resolution. The number of donors typed differed by locus, with about 629-630 for A, B, C, DRB1 and DQB1, roughly 550 for DQA1, 600 to 610 for DPA1, and about 450 for DPB1. A few DR-DQ haplotypes were treated as single units for association and clustering because of strong linkage in the cohort. On average, around 240,000 unique TCR beta nucleotide sequences were sequenced per donor among 398 genotyped donors of the cohort, with roughly 18% of those sequences being non-productive.

Receptors were amplified or captured by the immunoSEQ multiplex PCR assay. A mixture of 60 forward primers for TCR Vbeta segments and 13 reverse primers for TCR Jbeta segments was used in the multiplex PCR. Amplification of the CDR3 region of rearranged TCR beta genes was performed with a multiplex PCR assay on genomic DNA. The amplified TCR beta libraries were sequenced on the Illumina HiSeq System as 87-base-pair reads. Per the original workflow: In a later analysis, about 80 million unique TCR beta chains were counted across the roughly 610 repertoires, and approximately 11 million of these chains were shared by at least two donors. A nearest-neighbor algorithm error-corrected the raw reads and collapsed the reads into unique sequences, merging closely related sequences to remove PCR and sequencing errors. To assign V, D and J gene segments, CDR3 sequences were aligned to IMGT reference sequences. For a sequence to be retained, a match of at least six nucleotides was required to both a V gene segment and a J gene segment. Rearrangements were classified as productive when the CDR3 lacked stop codons and remained in frame with V and J, and all other rearrangements were classified as non-productive. CDR3 was defined by IMGT convention, running from the second conserved V-encoded cysteine to the conserved J-encoded phenylalanine. The earlier analysis of about 530 of the donors excluded any sequence lacking an unambiguous match to a single V gene segment. An earlier analysis of a few hundred of the donors called V segments functional above 56.7% productive rearrangements and segregating when the between-donor standard deviation exceeded 5%. A statistical classification framework was developed to diagnose cytomegalovirus status using the catalog of TCR beta chain sequences. V and J gene assignment, in a later analysis, came from comparing TCR nucleotide sequences with IMGT/GENE-DB human TR gene sequences. In a later analysis, CDR3 sequences and most-parsimonious VDJ recombination scenarios were assigned using the TCRdist pipeline. In a later analysis, each TCR beta chain was defined by its CDR3 amino acid sequence together with its V-gene family, and reads lacking a unique V-gene family were excluded. In a later analysis, 550 to 650 highly shared, low-generation-probability nucleotide sequences were removed to address suspected cross-contamination and a sequencing artifact. In a later analysis, a clonal expansion index was calculated for each public chain from normalized within-repertoire ranks of inferred template counts. A later analysis computed generation probabilities with a VDJ recombination model fitted to out-of-frame rearrangements, and checked the results against IGoR. In a later analysis, hypergeometric tests were used to score TCR-TCR, TCR-HLA and TCR-CMV co-occurrence, with a repertoire-size bias correction applied to TCR pairs. False discovery rates were estimated in a later analysis by permuting HLA or CMV assignments 20 times. In a later analysis, co-occurring TCRs were grouped using DBSCAN, with TCRdist sequence similarity added in when clustering inside HLA-allele-positive subsets. Repertoires with fewer than 30,000 or more than 120,000 public chains were left out of co-occurrence clustering, as were a few repertoires with anomalous nucleotide sharing. TCRdb took this table from immuneACCESS and kept in-frame rearrangements with V and J called. Such tables lack part of the clones; where checked against another copy, unresolved V genes explain under half of the gap, and the rest is unexplained. The V and J calls and clone size were taken over from that table, and D and trimming were inferred from the DNA. A total of about 160,000 clones appear in this sample, roughly 80% of them only once. The ten largest account for 7% to 9% of the sample.

The cohort comprised around 690 healthy bone marrow donors. Cohort members were all nominally healthy when sampled, although unrecorded immune exposures were likely present. The donor tested CMV seropositive, placing the donor among the roughly 300 seropositive members of the cohort. A peripheral blood sample was collected from each donor, and TCR beta sequencing was performed on peripheral blood mononuclear cells. The Qiagen DNeasy Blood Extraction Kit was used to extract genomic DNA from the blood cell samples. Here is what the overall study found, with its caveats: Linkage disequilibrium might explain the correlated functional status among segregating V segments, but an unknown experimental factor could not be excluded. According to a later analysis, TCR association rates differed among HLA loci, with DRB1 alleles showing the most associated TCRs and HLA-C alleles showing the fewest. In vitro tests confirmed that a few of the cytomegalovirus-associated TCR beta chains recognize cytomegalovirus antigens. When HLA alleles, especially DR and DQ, strongly co-occurred, attributing TCR associations to individual alleles was difficult. In a later analysis, most CMV-associated TCR beta chains were found to appear HLA-restricted, with HLA associations seemingly driven largely by CMV exposure. In a later genetic analysis, fewer N-insertions in productive TCRs were reported among donors in an Asian-associated ancestry cluster than the 666-donor mean. This cohort had only TCR beta chains sequenced, and the lack of alpha or paired-chain data limited which features could be detected. The earlier analysis of fewer than 750 of the donors excluded 15 to 20 rarely observed V segments, including chromosome 9 orphons, because counts were too low. The authors suggested that the approach could potentially be generalized to other disease states and immunological phenotypes. Several of the top co-occurrence clusters appeared to be linked to parvovirus B19, influenza, CMV and Epstein-Barr virus, according to a later analysis. An association between a missense DCLRE1C variant and V-gene and J-gene trimming of TCR beta chains was found in a later genetic analysis and replicated in an independent cohort. Most TCR sequences were seen in very few donors, while some public TCRs were found in many individuals. In the study, around 160 TCR beta chains were listed as associated with cytomegalovirus. Broadly in line with IMGT annotations, most TCR beta V segments showed up in productive rearrangements about 87% or about 30% of the time in an earlier analysis of approximately 600 of the donors. CMV serostatus was the only immune exposure information available for the cohort. Compared with equally common non-associated chains, HLA-associated TCR beta chains in a later analysis were more clonally expanded and had lower generation probabilities. The presence/absence analyses assumed that sequencing depth was roughly uniform across donors, and that assumption may not be true. In both the original and validation cohorts, the classifier was reported to diagnose cytomegalovirus status with high specificity and sensitivity. The 87-base-pair reads could not distinguish some IMGT-functional V segments, including TRBV6-2 and TRBV6-3, so those segments were excluded. Specific HLA alleles were associated with 18,000 or so TCR beta sequences at a false discovery rate of 0.05 in a later analysis. Because some donors lacked HLA typing at each locus, the association tests relied only on the typed subset. A further reported finding was that TCR beta sequences accurately predicted the HLA-A and HLA-B alleles for most subjects in the first cohort. A group of highly shared sequence variants was considered likely to be a technical artifact of the sequencing pipeline.

To note about this clone: No antigen is known for it. No base quality values were provided; no much bigger clone lies one nucleotide off.

The CDR3, from cysteine to phenylalanine, totals 13 residues. This entry keeps only the CDR3 DNA: 39 bases, framed from base 1. Here V drops 4 bases and J drops 4 bases, and the junction holds 2 bases not matched to any gene. For CDR1 and CDR2, the germline V gene (reference sequence) lists MNHEY and SMNVEV. The receptor was isolated from a male donor in good health and CMV-seropositive. The source material was PBMCs. The chain is assembled from TRBV27 and TRBJ1-2; the central 8 bases match TRBD1. The sequence in DNA is TGTGCCAGCAGTTCAGGGGGCCGCTATGGCTACACCTTC. This codes for CASSSGGRYGYTF.